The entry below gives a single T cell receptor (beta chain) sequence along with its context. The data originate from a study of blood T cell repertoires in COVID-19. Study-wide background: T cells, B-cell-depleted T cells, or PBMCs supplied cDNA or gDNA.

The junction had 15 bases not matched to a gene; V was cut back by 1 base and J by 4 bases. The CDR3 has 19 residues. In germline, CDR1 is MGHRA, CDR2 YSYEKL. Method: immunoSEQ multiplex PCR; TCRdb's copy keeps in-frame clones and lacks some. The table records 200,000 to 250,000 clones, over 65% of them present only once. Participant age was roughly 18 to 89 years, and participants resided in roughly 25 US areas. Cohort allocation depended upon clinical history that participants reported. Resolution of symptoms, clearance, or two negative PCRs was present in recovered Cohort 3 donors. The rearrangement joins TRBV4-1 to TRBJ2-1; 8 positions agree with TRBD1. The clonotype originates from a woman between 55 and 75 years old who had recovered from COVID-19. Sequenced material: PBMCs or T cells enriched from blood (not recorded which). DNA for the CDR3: TGCGCCAGCAGCCAAGTCTCCGGGATGACAGGGGATGCGTACAATGAGCAGTTCTTC. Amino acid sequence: CASSQVSGMTGDAYNEQFF.